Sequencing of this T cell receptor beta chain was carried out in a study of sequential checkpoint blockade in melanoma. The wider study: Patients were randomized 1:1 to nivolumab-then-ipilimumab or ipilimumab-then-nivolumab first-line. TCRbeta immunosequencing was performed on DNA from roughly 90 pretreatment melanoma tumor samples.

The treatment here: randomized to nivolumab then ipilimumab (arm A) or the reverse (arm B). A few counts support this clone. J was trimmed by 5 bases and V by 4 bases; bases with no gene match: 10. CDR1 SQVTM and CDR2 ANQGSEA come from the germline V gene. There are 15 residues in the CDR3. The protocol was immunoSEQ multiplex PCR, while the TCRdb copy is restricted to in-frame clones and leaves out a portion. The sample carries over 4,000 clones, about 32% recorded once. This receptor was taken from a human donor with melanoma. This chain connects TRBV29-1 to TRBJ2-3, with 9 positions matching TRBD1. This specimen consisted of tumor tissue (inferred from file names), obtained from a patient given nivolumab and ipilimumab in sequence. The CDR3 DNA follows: TGCAGCGTTGTTGGACAGGGGAAAGTTGGAGATACGCAGTATTTT. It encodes CSVVGQGKVGDTQYF.